These T cell receptor beta chains were read from a single sample in a study of regulatory T cells in long-lasting Graves disease. TCRdb independently ran MiXCR on the multiplex PCR reads; one entry per CDR3 protein. The sample lists 310,000 or so distinct CDR3 sequences, about 18% occurring once. Sequencing used peripheral blood mononuclear cells (PBMCs), obtained when the disease was refractory, from a patient treated with antithyroid drugs. These receptors all stem from a female donor with Graves disease. CDR3s include the opening cysteine and the closing phenylalanine or tryptophan. D genes are given only for firm matches. Clone size is not always given. Where it is, it says once, few, many or a class for expanded clones.

cdr3_aa: CSAREDINYGYTF
cdr3_nt: TGCAGTGCTAGAGAGGACATTAACTATGGCTACACCTTC
d_call: -
v_call: TRBV20-1
clone_size: many
j_call: TRBJ1-2

cdr3_aa: CSVLRDRATDTQYF
cdr3_nt: TGCAGCGTTCTCCGGGACAGGGCCACAGATACGCAGTATTTT
d_call: TRBD1
v_call: TRBV29-1
clone_size: -
j_call: TRBJ2-3

cdr3_aa: CASSSATSEMFW
cdr3_nt: TGTGCCAGCAGTTCCGCAACTAGCGAGATGTTTTGG
d_call: TRBD2
v_call: TRBV27
clone_size: few
j_call: TRBJ2-3

cdr3_aa: CASSWDGSAFEQYF
cdr3_nt: TGTGCCAGCAGTTGGGACGGATCCGCTTTCGAGCAGTACTTC
d_call: -
v_call: TRBV25-1
clone_size: -
j_call: TRBJ2-7

cdr3_aa: CASSQDSAGGYEQYF
cdr3_nt: TGTGCCAGCAGCCAAGACTCAGCGGGAGGGTACGAGCAGTACTTC
d_call: TRBD2
v_call: TRBV3-1
clone_size: -
j_call: TRBJ2-7

cdr3_aa: CASSLMPEYQETQYF
cdr3_nt: TGTGCCAGCAGTTTAATGCCCGAGTACCAAGAGACCCAGTACTTC
d_call: -
v_call: TRBV12-3/TRBV12-4
clone_size: few
j_call: TRBJ2-5

cdr3_aa: CATSDLSRDHEQYF
cdr3_nt: TGTGCCACCAGTGATTTGTCCAGGGACCACGAGCAGTACTTC
d_call: -
v_call: TRBV24-1
clone_size: many
j_call: TRBJ2-7

cdr3_aa: CASSPSYTGELFF
cdr3_nt: TGTGCCAGCAGTCCCTCGTACACCGGGGAGCTGTTTTTT
d_call: -
v_call: TRBV27
clone_size: few
j_call: TRBJ2-2

cdr3_aa: CASSMLPQTGTSYEQYF
cdr3_nt: TGCGCCAGCAGCATGCTACCACAGACAGGGACCTCCTACGAGCAGTACTTC
d_call: TRBD1
v_call: TRBV5-1
clone_size: -
j_call: TRBJ2-7

cdr3_aa: CSARDLIRTDYEQYF
cdr3_nt: TGCAGTGCTAGAGATCTTATAAGGACAGACTACGAGCAGTACTTC
d_call: -
v_call: TRBV20-1
clone_size: many
j_call: TRBJ2-7

cdr3_aa: CASSYSGGLGYGYTF
cdr3_nt: TGTGCCAGCAGTTACTCGGGGGGCCTCGGCTATGGCTACACCTTC
d_call: -
v_call: TRBV6-4
clone_size: few
j_call: TRBJ1-2

cdr3_aa: CSVAWGSNTGELFF
cdr3_nt: TGCAGCGTTGCTTGGGGGTCGAACACCGGGGAGCTGTTTTTT
d_call: -
v_call: TRBV29-1
clone_size: -
j_call: TRBJ2-2

cdr3_aa: CSAFQRQAQHF
cdr3_nt: TGCAGTGCTTTTCAACGACAGGCCCAGCATTTT
d_call: -
v_call: TRBV20-1
clone_size: -
j_call: TRBJ1-5

cdr3_aa: CASWAGQGITEAFF
cdr3_nt: TGCGCCAGCTGGGCGGGACAGGGGATCACTGAAGCTTTCTTT
d_call: TRBD1
v_call: TRBV5-1
clone_size: -
j_call: TRBJ1-1

cdr3_aa: CAISDAGYEQYF
cdr3_nt: TGTGCCATCAGTGATGCCGGGTACGAGCAGTACTTC
d_call: -
v_call: TRBV10-3
clone_size: -
j_call: TRBJ2-7

cdr3_aa: CASSLTARDTGELFF
cdr3_nt: TGTGCCAGCAGCTTAACCGCTCGGGACACCGGGGAGCTGTTTTTT
d_call: -
v_call: TRBV11-1
clone_size: many
j_call: TRBJ2-2

cdr3_aa: CSARGQGPQYF
cdr3_nt: TGCAGTGCTAGAGGTCAAGGGCCGCAGTATTTT
d_call: -
v_call: TRBV20-1
clone_size: -
j_call: TRBJ2-3

cdr3_aa: CASSQLKEAFF
cdr3_nt: TGTGCCAGCAGCCAATTGAAGGAAGCTTTCTTT
d_call: -
v_call: TRBV14
clone_size: few
j_call: TRBJ1-1

cdr3_aa: CASSLRTGRRYF
cdr3_nt: TGTGCCAGCAGCTTGAGAACAGGGCGTCGGTACTTC
d_call: -
v_call: TRBV5-4
clone_size: -
j_call: TRBJ2-4

cdr3_aa: CASSPGQVVQPQHF
cdr3_nt: TGTGCCAGCAGTCCGGGACAGGTGGTTCAGCCCCAGCATTTT
d_call: TRBD1
v_call: TRBV6-1
clone_size: -
j_call: TRBJ1-5

cdr3_aa: CASRPGGRSYNEQFF
cdr3_nt: TGTGCCAGTAGACCGGGGGGGCGATCCTACAATGAGCAGTTCTTC
d_call: TRBD2
v_call: TRBV19
clone_size: -
j_call: TRBJ2-1

cdr3_aa: CASIAAGELFF
cdr3_nt: TGTGCCAGCATCGCCGCCGGGGAGCTGTTTTTT
d_call: -
v_call: TRBV12-3/TRBV12-4
clone_size: many
j_call: TRBJ2-2

cdr3_aa: CAWGPGVEAFF
cdr3_nt: TGTGCCTGGGGACCGGGGGTTGAAGCTTTCTTT
d_call: -
v_call: TRBV30
clone_size: many
j_call: TRBJ1-1

cdr3_aa: CASSRRQGNEKLFF
cdr3_nt: TGTGCCAGCAGCCGACGACAGGGGAATGAAAAACTGTTTTTT
d_call: TRBD1
v_call: TRBV12-3/TRBV12-4
clone_size: many
j_call: TRBJ1-4

cdr3_aa: CATRQGTLVSYTF
cdr3_nt: TGTGCCACCAGACAGGGGACCCTTGTCAGCTACACCTTC
d_call: TRBD1
v_call: TRBV15
clone_size: few
j_call: TRBJ1-2

cdr3_aa: CSARCSGGQCNEKLFF
cdr3_nt: TGCAGTGCTAGATGTTCAGGGGGACAGTGTAATGAAAAACTGTTTTTT
d_call: TRBD1
v_call: TRBV20-1
clone_size: many
j_call: TRBJ1-4